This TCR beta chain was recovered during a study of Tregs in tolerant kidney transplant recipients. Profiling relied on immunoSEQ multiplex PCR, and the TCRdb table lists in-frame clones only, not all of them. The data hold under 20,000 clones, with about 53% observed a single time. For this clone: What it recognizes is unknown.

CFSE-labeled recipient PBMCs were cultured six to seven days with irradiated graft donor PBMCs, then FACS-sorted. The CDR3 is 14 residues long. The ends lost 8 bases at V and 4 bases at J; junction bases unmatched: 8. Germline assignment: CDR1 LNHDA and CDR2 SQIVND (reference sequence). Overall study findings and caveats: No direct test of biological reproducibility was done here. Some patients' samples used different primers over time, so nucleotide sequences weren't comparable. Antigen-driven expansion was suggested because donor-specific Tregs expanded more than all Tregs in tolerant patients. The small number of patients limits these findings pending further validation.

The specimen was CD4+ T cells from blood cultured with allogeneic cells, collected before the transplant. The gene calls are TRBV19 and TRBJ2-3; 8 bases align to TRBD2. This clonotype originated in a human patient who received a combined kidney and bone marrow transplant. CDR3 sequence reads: CASSLGRGADTQYF. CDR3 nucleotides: TGTGCCAGTTCGCTCGGGCGGGGGGCAGATACGCAGTATTTT.